Listed below are T cell receptor beta chains from one sample, sequenced in a study of CD8 T cells in Susac syndrome. From the immunoSEQ multiplex PCR reads, TCRdb called clonotypes with MiXCR, one entry per CDR3 protein. The sample lists some 120,000 distinct CDR3 sequences; roughly 91% were seen once. Input material: CD4+ T cells from PBMCs. The receptors come from a human donor in good health. Each CDR3 is given with its conserved first and last residue. A D gene is named only where the DNA matches it firmly. Some rows have no size entry. The others give once, few or many, or a class for an expanded clone.

clone_size d_call j_call v_call cdr3_aa cdr3_nt
once . TRBJ1-2 TRBV12-3/TRBV12-4 CASTILGGGSGYTF TGTGCCAGCACTATCCTCGGGGGAGGTTCGGGCTACACCTTC
. TRBD1 TRBJ2-7 TRBV7-2 CASSPTRDRGYEQYF TGTGCCAGCAGCCCTACCCGGGACAGAGGCTACGAGCAGTACTTC
. . TRBJ1-2 TRBV4-3 CASSQEVIMGGLGDYGYTF TGCGCCAGCAGCCAAGAAGTAATAATGGGAGGACTAGGTGACTATGGCTACACCTTC
. . TRBJ1-1 TRBV24-1 CATRAGTQNTEAFF TGTGCCACCAGAGCCGGGACGCAGAACACTGAAGCTTTCTTT
. . TRBJ1-1 TRBV29-1 CSAEGHTEAFF TGCAGCGCCGAGGGACACACTGAAGCTTTCTTT
. TRBD2 TRBJ2-3 TRBV2 CATSRGAGSTDTQYF TGTGCCACCTCAAGGGGAGCGGGGAGCACAGATACGCAGTATTTT
. . TRBJ2-6 TRBV20-1 CSARDRTSSGANVLTF TGCAGTGCTAGAGATCGAACAAGCTCTGGGGCCAACGTCCTGACTTTC
. . TRBJ2-5 TRBV11-1 CASSLGSGVTETQYF TGTGCCAGCAGCTTAGGGAGTGGGGTCACTGAGACCCAGTACTTC
few TRBD2 TRBJ2-5 TRBV7-2 CASSLNRGLAKETQYF TGTGCCAGCAGCTTAAACCGCGGACTAGCAAAAGAGACCCAGTACTTC
. TRBD1 TRBJ1-1 TRBV3-1 CASSPGDRTNTEAFF TGTGCCAGCAGCCCGGGGGACAGGACGAACACTGAAGCTTTCTTT
. . TRBJ1-2 TRBV2 CASTPGQRGYTF TGTGCCAGCACTCCAGGGCAACGTGGCTACACCTTC
once . TRBJ2-2 TRBV7-8 CASSLTTEAVF TGTGCCAGCAGCTTAACGACAGAAGCGGTTTTT
. . TRBJ2-1 TRBV7-9 CASSLIQGIVYEQFF TGTGCCAGCAGCTTAATTCAGGGGATCGTCTATGAGCAGTTCTTC
. TRBD1 TRBJ2-2 TRBV2 CASRGTGLTGELFF TGTGCCAGCAGGGGGACAGGGCTAACCGGGGAGCTGTTTTTT
. . TRBJ2-2 TRBV12-3/TRBV12-4 CASSFTGLYGELFF TGTGCCAGCAGTTTCACAGGGTTGTACGGGGAGCTGTTTTTT
. TRBD2 TRBJ2-7 TRBV9 CASSVASGGAYEQYF TGTGCCAGCAGCGTAGCTAGCGGGGGAGCCTACGAGCAGTACTTC
. . TRBJ1-6 TRBV6-1 CASSEIISSYNSPLHF TGTGCCAGCAGTGAAATCATCAGCTCCTATAATTCACCCCTCCACTTT
. . TRBJ1-1 TRBV2 CASSEPLNTEAFF TGTGCCAGCAGTGAACCGTTGAACACTGAAGCTTTCTTT
. . TRBJ2-5 TRBV25-1 CASSDAARTAQTQYF TGTGCCAGCAGTGACGCGGCTCGGACCGCGCAGACCCAGTACTTC
. TRBD1 TRBJ2-7 TRBV25-1 CASSDWQGAYEQYF TGTGCCAGCAGTGATTGGCAGGGGGCCTACGAGCAGTACTTC
. TRBD2 TRBJ2-3 TRBV14 CASSQGLAGSDTQYF TGTGCCAGCAGCCAAGGACTAGCGGGATCTGATACGCAGTATTTT
. . TRBJ2-2 TRBV7-3 CASSRSGSGGELFF TGTGCCAGCAGCCGGAGTGGAAGCGGCGGGGAGCTGTTTTTT
. TRBD1 TRBJ2-7 TRBV20-1 CSASGGTAYYEQYF TGCAGTGCTAGTGGTGGGACAGCGTACTACGAGCAGTACTTC
once . TRBJ2-7 TRBV5-5 CASSFIGEGPYEQYF TGTGCCAGCAGCTTCATAGGGGAAGGACCCTACGAGCAGTACTTC
. . TRBJ1-1 TRBV6-2/TRBV6-3 CASSYSYGAEAFF TGTGCCAGCAGTTACTCGTACGGGGCTGAAGCTTTCTTT
few . TRBJ2-1 TRBV11-3 CASSLGGSGNEQFF TGTGCCAGCAGCTTAGGTGGGTCCGGGAATGAGCAGTTCTTC
few . TRBJ2-7 TRBV9 CASSVEGSSEQYF TGTGCCAGCAGCGTAGAAGGGTCAAGCGAGCAGTACTTC
. TRBD1 TRBJ2-1 TRBV6-2/TRBV6-3 CASTDPGTGVYNEQFF TGTGCCAGCACCGACCCCGGGACAGGGGTTTACAATGAGCAGTTCTTC
. . TRBJ1-5 TRBV28 CASEGARSNQPQHF TGTGCCAGCGAGGGCGCCAGGAGCAATCAGCCCCAGCATTTT
. TRBD1 TRBJ2-1 TRBV12-3/TRBV12-4 CASSSAGTGTGNEQFF TGTGCCAGCAGTTCAGCCGGGACAGGGACCGGCAATGAGCAGTTCTTC